This record covers a single T cell receptor beta chain. The source of the sample is a study of T cell responses to AZD1222 COVID-19 vaccine. Profiled with immunoSEQ multiplex PCR; TCRdb holds only in-frame clones, not every one. The sample records 95,000 to 100,000 clones, roughly 84% being singletons. The sequenced sample was peripheral blood, obtained on day 0 of AZD1222 vaccination. The clonotype was recovered from an adult in good health.

This CDR3 reads CASSLTAGDEKLFF. The CDR3 DNA follows: TGTGCCAGCAGTCTGACAGCGGGGGATGAAAAACTGTTTTTT. This chain uses TRBV27 with TRBJ1-4; a weak D match, TRBD1 (5 bases). This CDR3 has 14 residues. Trimming shortened V by 5 bases and J by 6 bases, and 13 bases separated the two germline ends. Germline V gene sequence: CDR1 MNHEY, CDR2 SMNVEV (reference sequence).